One sample yielded the 32 T cell receptor beta chains listed below, sequenced in a study of blood T cell repertoires in COVID-19. The assay was immunoSEQ multiplex PCR, and TCRdb's table has in-frame clones only and misses some. The sample lists more than 100,000 clones, 65% to 85% seen once, with 4% to 5.5% in the top ten. The sample consisted of peripheral blood. The source of these receptors is a woman aged 70-85 years with acute or convalescent COVID-19.

This clone showed up just once. The gene calls are TRBV11-3 and TRBJ1-1; D possibly corresponds to TRBD1 (5 bases). CDR1 is SGHNT and CDR2 is YENEEA in the germline V gene. V was cut by 5 bases and J by 1 base, with 11 bases left in between. CDR3 size: 14 residues. In DNA, the CDR3 is TGTGCCAGCAGCCTGACAGAGACGAACACTGAAGCTTTCTTT. Its protein product is CASSLTETNTEAFF.

V usage is TRBV24-1 and J usage is TRBJ2-1; D is possibly TRBD1 (6 bases). V was cut by 3 bases and J by 2 bases, with 13 bases left in between. CDR1 and CDR2 from the germline V gene are KGHDR and SFDVKD. The CDR3 extends over 16 amino acids. CDR3 coding DNA: TGTGCCACCAGTGATCCACAGGGAATGACCTACAATGAGCAGTTCTTC. It codes for CATSDPQGMTYNEQFF.

The chain recombines TRBV6-2 or TRBV6-3 with TRBJ1-5; 8 bases fit TRBD1. Germline CDR1 and CDR2: MNHEY and SVGEGT. This CDR3 has 15 residues. V was pared by 5 bases and J by 6 bases, with 9 bases of the junction left unmatched. DNA for the CDR3: TGTGCCAGCAGTAGTTCTGGACAGGGCGCTCAGCCCCAGCATTTT. This encodes CASSSSGQGAQPQHF.

This sequence joins TRBV11-3 and TRBJ1-2; D is unresolved. Trimming took 0 bases from V and 4 from J, leaving 9 bases between them. The CDR3 is 14 amino acids. CDR1 is SGHNT and CDR2 is YENEEA in the germline V gene. The CDR3 region has the DNA TGTGCCAGCAGCTTAGATAACAGACCCTATGGCTACACCTTC. Protein product: CASSLDNRPYGYTF.

This chain links TRBV3-1 (or the pseudogene TRBV3-2) with TRBJ1-1; D unresolved. This CDR3 contains 13 residues. Trimming pared 1 base from V and 11 bases from J, leaving 14 bases between. Germline CDR1 reads LGHDT; CDR2 reads YNNKEL (reference sequence). In nucleotides, the CDR3 is TGTGCCAGCAGCCAAGGGAGACGACGCCGGGCTTTCTTT. Amino acid sequence: CASSQGRRRRAFF.

This chain joins TRBV11-3 and TRBJ2-3, with 7 bases matching TRBD2. Germline V gives CDR1 SGHNT, CDR2 YENEEA. V lost 4 bases to trimming and J lost 6 bases; unmatched junction nucleotides: 16. This CDR3 has 17 residues. CDR3 protein: CASSYRASGNPTDTQYF. Written as DNA, the CDR3 is TGTGCCAGCAGCTATAGGGCTAGCGGTAACCCTACCGATACGCAGTATTTT.

V gene TRBV5-6 combines with J gene TRBJ2-6; D is perhaps TRBD2 (5 bases). With 3 bases removed from V and 2 bases from J, the gap between germline ends came to 9 bases. The CDR3 has 15 amino acids. Germline CDR1 and CDR2: SGHDT and YYEEEE. The CDR3 DNA reads TGTGCCAGCAGCTACGTCGGGACTGGGGCCAACGTCCTGACTTTC. Its translation: CASSYVGTGANVLTF.

The genes are TRBV27 and TRBJ2-1, with 12 bases that match TRBD1. With 5 bases clipped from V and 7 bases from J, the junction kept 6 bases outside the gene matches. Germline V gene data show CDR1 as MNHEY and CDR2 as SMNVEV (reference sequence). The CDR3 is 15 residues long. The CDR3 DNA reads as TGTGCCAGCAGTACCGGGACAGGGGGCTTTAATGAGCAGTTCTTC. Translation: CASSTGTGGFNEQFF.

The J gene is TRBJ2-5, the V gene TRBV30; TRBD2 matches 9 bases. Germline V lookup: CDR1 GTSNPN, CDR2 SVGIG (reference sequence). This CDR3 comprises 15 residues. V dropped 3 bases and J dropped 4; count of bases not matched to a gene: 9. CDR3 bases: TGTGCCTGGAGCTTTGCGGGGGGGGGCGTAGAGACCCAGTACTTC. Protein sequence: CAWSFAGGGVETQYF. The entire variable domain, with the rest obtained from reference TRBV30 and TRBJ2-5, is as follows: SQTIHQWPATLVQPVGSPLSLECTVEGTSNPNLYWYRQAAGRGLQLLFYSVGIGQISSEVPQNLSASRPQDRQFILSSKKLLLSDSGFYLCAWSFAGGGVETQYFGPGTRLLVL.

Here the CDR3 reads CASSYIREGTEAFF. CDR3 nucleotide sequence: TGTGCCAGCAGTTACATCCGGGAGGGGACTGAAGCTTTCTTT. V gene TRBV6-5 combines with J gene TRBJ1-1; possible D gene TRBD1, 5 bases. The V and J ends lost 2 bases and 5 bases respectively, with 12 bases between them. This CDR3 is 14 amino acids long. The germline V gene encodes CDR1 MNHEY and CDR2 SVGAGI.

This clone has just one count. The chain combines TRBV7-2 with TRBJ2-1, with D tentatively TRBD1 (5 bases). The length of the CDR3 is 15 residues. CDR1 SGHTA and CDR2 FQGNSA come from the germline V gene. V was pared by 5 bases and J by 5 bases, with 16 bases between. CDR3 sequence: CASSRPGAGNNEQFF. CDR3 DNA: TGTGCCAGCAGCCGGCCTGGGGCAGGAAACAATGAGCAGTTCTTC.

The chain is built from TRBV15 and TRBJ2-3, with 8 positions matching TRBD2. CDR1 and CDR2 (germline): LNHNV, YYDKDF (reference sequence). The CDR3 consists of 18 residues. Losses at the gene ends were 0 bases for V and 2 bases for J; bases not matched to a gene: 10. CDR3 sequence reads: CATSRDSFGGGNTDTQYF. The CDR3 coding sequence is TGTGCCACCAGCAGAGATTCTTTCGGCGGGGGGAACACAGATACGCAGTATTTT. Variable domain in full (rest from reference TRBV15 and TRBJ2-3): DAMVIQNPRYQVTQFGKPVTLSCSQTLNHNVMYWYQQKSSQAPKLLFHYYDKDFNNEADTPDNFQSRRPNTSFCFLDIRSPGLGDTAMYLCATSRDSFGGGNTDTQYFGPGTRLTVL.

V and J are TRBV5-1 and TRBJ2-2; D might be TRBD1 (5 bases). The V gene lost 2 bases and the J gene lost 2 bases, with 7 bases spanning the gap. The length of the CDR3 is 14 residues. The germline V gene encodes CDR1 SGHRS and CDR2 YFSETQ. CDR3 DNA sequence: TGCGCCAGCAGCTTAGACAGTAACACCGGGGAGCTGTTTTTT. Translated: CASSLDSNTGELFF.

The rearrangement links TRBV6-2 or TRBV6-3 to TRBJ1-1; D not certain. Deletions cut 4 bases from V and 5 bases from J, with 8 bases between. The CDR3 extends over 12 amino acids. Germline V gene lookup returns CDR1 MNHEY and CDR2 SVGEGT. CDR3 amino acids: CASSWGGTEAFF. CDR3 DNA sequence: TGTGCCAGCAGTTGGGGAGGGACTGAAGCTTTCTTT.

The table lists this clone with a count of one. The chain combines TRBV11-3 with TRBJ2-5, with a possible D match to TRBD1 (5 bases). V lost 5 bases to trimming and J lost 7 bases, with 17 bases between them. Looked up from germline, CDR1 is SGHNT and CDR2 is YENEEA. The CDR3 has 14 amino acids. The chain's CDR3 is CASSDRQTPWTQYF. CDR3 in DNA: TGTGCCAGCAGCGACCGACAGACCCCATGGACCCAGTACTTC.

The chain carries TRBV29-1 and TRBJ1-2; tentative D call: TRBD1 (6 bases). V was cut by 4 bases and J by 4 bases, with 13 bases left in between. The CDR3 consists of 13 residues. Germline V gives CDR1 SQVTM, CDR2 ANQGSEA. CDR3: CSVGLRDTYGYTF. CDR3 coding DNA: TGCAGCGTTGGCCTCCGGGACACCTATGGCTACACCTTC.

This chain uses TRBV19 with TRBJ2-7; TRBD1 aligns across 7 bases. Germline trimming cut 6 bases from V and 5 bases from J; bases unmatched to any gene: 19. The CDR3 runs to 17 residues. Germline-derived CDR1 and CDR2 are LNHDA and SQIVND (reference sequence). CDR3 protein: CASSQRGNRQQGDEQYF. The CDR3 DNA reads TGTGCCAGTAGCCAAAGGGGGAACAGACAGCAGGGGGACGAGCAGTACTTC.

The sample holds a few counts of this clone. The chain uses TRBV29-1 and TRBJ1-2; 7 bases line up with TRBD1. Germline V CDR1 and CDR2: SQVTM, ANQGSEA. V gave up 6 bases and J gave up 5 bases; unmatched junction bases: 6. The CDR3 totals 12 residues. The CDR3 loop reads CSVGDRPYGYTF. CDR3 in DNA: TGCAGCGTCGGGGACAGACCATATGGCTACACCTTC.

This clone turned up a few times. The genes are TRBV6-1 and TRBJ2-1, with D maybe TRBD2 (6 bases). Trimming removed 1 base at V and 9 bases at J, with 13 bases between. The CDR3 consists of 14 residues. Germline loops: CDR1 MNHNS, CDR2 SASEGT. The CDR3, as DNA: TGTGCCAGCAGTGAAGGGGGATTGGGGGGTGAGCAGTTCTTC. It yields the protein CASSEGGLGGEQFF.

V and J are TRBV29-1 and TRBJ1-2; possibly TRBD1 for D (6 bases). The germline V gene encodes CDR1 SQVTM and CDR2 ANQGSEA. CDR3 size: 13 residues. V was trimmed by 7 bases and J by 2 bases, leaving 14 bases between them. The CDR3 DNA reads as TGCAGCGGGGGGGACATTAGAAACTATGGCTACACCTTC. It specifies CSGGDIRNYGYTF.

The chain combines TRBV29-1 with TRBJ1-3; possible D gene TRBD1, 6 bases. This CDR3 region has 11 residues. Trimming left V 6 bases short and J 4 bases short, with 7 bases between. Germline V CDR1 and CDR2: SQVTM, ANQGSEA. CDR3 nucleotide sequence: TGCAGCGTCGGACAGGGAAACACCATATATTTT. This sequence encodes CSVGQGNTIYF.

The chain uses TRBV7-9 and TRBJ1-3; 9 bases fit TRBD1. The CDR3 runs 16 residues. J lost 2 bases, V lost 3 bases, and 5 bases had no gene match. Germline lookup yields CDR1 SEHNR and CDR2 FQNEAQ (reference sequence). In nucleotides, the CDR3 is TGTGCCAGCAGCTTGGAGACAGGGGGTCCTGGAAACACCATATATTTT. Its translation is CASSLETGGPGNTIYF. The full variable domain, its missing parts supplied by reference TRBV7-9 and TRBJ1-3, is DTGVSQNPRHKITKRGQNVTFRCDPISEHNRLYWYRQTLGQGPEFLTYFQNEAQLEKSRLLSDRFSAERPKGSFSTLEIQRTEQGDSAMYLCASSLETGGPGNTIYFGEGSWLTVV.

This chain connects TRBV18 to TRBJ1-2; 9 bases align to TRBD1. V shed 3 bases, J shed 7 bases, and the junction held 6 bases outside the gene matches. The CDR3 loop spans 14 amino acids. CDR1 is KGHSH and CDR2 is LQKENI in the germline V gene. The CDR3 is CASSPDRGSVGYTF. CDR3 nucleotide sequence: TGTGCCAGCTCACCGGACAGGGGATCGGTTGGCTACACCTTC.

This clone was observed a few times. The chain employs TRBV7-2 and TRBJ2-3, with 14 bases matching TRBD2. CDR3 length: 16 amino acids. Per the germline V gene, CDR1 is SGHTA and CDR2 is FQGNSA. With V trimmed by 7 bases and J by 3 bases, 6 bases remained unmatched. The CDR3 nucleotides are TGTGCCAGCACCCTGGGACTAGCGGGGGTAACAGATACGCAGTATTTT. This encodes CASTLGLAGVTDTQYF.

The chain links TRBV19 to TRBJ1-3; D not resolved. The CDR3 has 15 residues. The germline V gene has CDR1 LNHDA and CDR2 SQIVND (reference sequence). Trimming took off 1 base at V and 0 bases at J, with 7 bases between the two ends. In nucleotides, the CDR3 is TGTGCCAGTAGTATAGGGCGGCGCTCTGGAAACACCATATATTTT. Translating gives CASSIGRRSGNTIYF.

The chain has TRBV5-1 and TRBJ1-2, with D perhaps TRBD1 (5 bases). Germline CDR1 SGHRS, CDR2 YFSETQ. This CDR3 has 11 amino acids. Trimming left V 4 bases short and J 6 bases short, with 7 bases between. DNA for the CDR3: TGCGCCAGCAGCCAGGGCCATGGCTACACCTTC. It codes for CASSQGHGYTF. Using reference TRBV5-1 and TRBJ1-2 for the parts outside the CDR3, the full variable domain is KAGVTQTPRYLIKTRGQQVTLSCSPISGHRSVSWYQQTPGQGLQFLFEYFSETQRNKGNFPGRFSGRQFSNSRSEMNVSTLELGDSALYLCASSQGHGYTFGSGTRLTVV.

The V and J genes are TRBV4-3 and TRBJ1-1; D might be TRBD1 (6 bases). The length of the CDR3 is 16 residues. CDR1 is LGHNA, CDR2 YSLEER, per germline. V lost 0 bases and J 1 base, leaving 12 bases between the germline ends. CDR3 bases: TGCGCCAGCAGCCAAGACACAGGGCGTAAGAACACTGAAGCTTTCTTT. Translated: CASSQDTGRKNTEAFF.

The chain couples TRBV5-1 to TRBJ2-5; perhaps TRBD2 as D (5 bases). Trimming took off 4 bases at V and 5 bases at J, with 18 bases between the two ends. This CDR3 spans 15 amino acids. Germline assignment: CDR1 SGHRS and CDR2 YFSETQ. The CDR3 DNA sequence: TGCGCCAGCAGCACGGGATTACAAAAAGGGGAGACCCAGTACTTC. Translated, it gives CASSTGLQKGETQYF.

This clone has just a few counts. The V call is TRBV18, the J call TRBJ1-2; a weak D match, TRBD1 (6 bases). Trimming took off 4 bases at V and 0 bases at J, with 12 bases between the two ends. The CDR3 has 15 amino acids. Germline V gene data show CDR1 as KGHSH and CDR2 as LQKENI. CDR3 sequence: CASSLGQNSNYGYTF. DNA of the CDR3: TGTGCCAGCTCACTCGGACAGAACTCTAACTATGGCTACACCTTC.

V and J are TRBV4-2 and TRBJ1-5; D call uncertain. CDR3 length: 16 amino acids. CDR1 and CDR2 (germline): LGHNA, YNFKEQ. The V gene lost 0 bases and the J gene lost 2 bases, with 11 bases spanning the gap. CDR3 nucleotide sequence: TGTGCCAGCAGCCAAGATAACGGGATAGGCAATCAGCCCCAGCATTTT. It codes for CASSQDNGIGNQPQHF.

This clone was recorded once. The V and J genes are TRBV4-3 and TRBJ1-3; D unclear. The V end was cut by 0 bases, the J end by 1 base, with 4 bases between. The CDR3 is made up of 14 amino acids. Germline values: CDR1 LGHNA, CDR2 YSLEER. CDR3 region: CASSQDLSGNTIYF. CDR3 bases: TGCGCCAGCAGCCAAGACCTATCTGGAAACACCATATATTTT.

V gene TRBV5-6 combines with J gene TRBJ2-5; 9 bases line up with TRBD1. The CDR3 is 15 residues long. Losses at the gene ends were 1 base for V and 4 bases for J; bases not matched to a gene: 5. Germline V CDR1 and CDR2: SGHDT, YYEEEE. The CDR3 protein is CASSLMGQGGETQYF. The CDR3 nucleotides are TGTGCCAGCAGCTTGATGGGACAGGGAGGAGAGACCCAGTACTTC.